The 17 T cell receptor beta chains in this list originate from one sample, sequenced in a study of T cells in women clearing cervical HPV infection. The repertoire was sequenced with immunoSEQ multiplex PCR; TCRdb's copy has only in-frame clones and lacks some. This table holds about 40,000 clones. Sequenced material: blood buffy coat. All receptors derive from a woman aged 18-70 years with a cervical HPV16 infection that either progressed to CIN3+ or cleared (not recorded which).

To note about this clone: Read coverage stops 3 residues before the CDR3 terminus; the germline J gene supplies the remainder. The gene calls are TRBV2 and TRBJ2-3, with 8 positions matching TRBD2. This CDR3 region has 15 residues. The ends lost 7 bases at V and 2 bases at J; junction bases unmatched: 8. The V gene's germline CDR1 is SNHLY and CDR2 FYNNEI. This CDR3 is CASMRVAGLTDTQYF. The CDR3 DNA, read in part, is TGTGCCAGCATGAGGGTAGCGGGACTCACAGATACG.

Points on this clone: The CDR3 goes on 3 residues after the read ends, and that part is filled in from the germline J gene. The rearrangement joins TRBV20-1 to TRBJ2-1, with no clear D. Germline CDR1 and CDR2: DFQATT and SNEGSKA (reference sequence). Between the trimmed V and J ends, which lost 4 bases and 4 bases, there was a span of 5 bases. The CDR3 totals 11 residues. This CDR3 reads CSATKYNEQFF. The sequenced CDR3 bases are TGCAGTGCTACAAAATACAATGAG.

A remark on this clone: The read comes to an end 3 residues before the CDR3 does, leaving the germline J gene to fill in the end. The chain uses TRBV10-3 and TRBJ2-5; 11 nucleotides line up with TRBD1. CDR3 size: 18 residues. Germline CDR1 is ENHRY and CDR2 is SYGVKD. J was trimmed by 6 bases and V by 0 bases; bases with no gene match: 12. CDR3 region: CAISESPGQGGRVKTQYF. CDR3 bases read: TGTGCCATCAGTGAGTCGCCGGGACAGGGGGGTCGTGTAAAGACC.

About this clone itself: The read ends 3 residues shy of where the CDR3 ends; the end is completed using the germline J gene. This chain joins TRBV28 and TRBJ1-4; D gene unclear. The CDR3 is 13 residues long. Per the germline V gene, CDR1 is MDHEN and CDR2 is SYDVKM. V was trimmed by 7 bases and J by 1 base, leaving 7 bases between them. CDR3 DNA, as far as it was read: TGTGCCAGCATGAGGCAAACTAATGAAAAA. It specifies CASMRQTNEK. In full, the CDR3 is CASMRQTNEKLFF.

Remarks on this clone: The CDR3 extends 3 residues past the end of the read, so its final part is completed from the germline J gene. The chain carries TRBV6-1 and TRBJ2-7, with D possibly TRBD1 on 5 matching bases. The CDR3 loop spans 14 amino acids. V shed 1 base and J shed 3 bases, with 10 bases lying between them. Germline values: CDR1 MNHNS, CDR2 SASEGT. The CDR3 reads CASSEGGAIYEQYF. The CDR3 bases that were read are TGTGCCAGCAGTGAAGGGGGCGCCATCTACGAG.

As concerns this clone: The CDR3 end is not reached by the read, which stops 3 residues before it; the germline J gene fills it in. The chain is built from TRBV7-8 and TRBJ2-2; TRBD2 is a possible D gene (6 bases). Looked up from germline, CDR1 is SGHVS and CDR2 is FQNEAQ. The V and J ends lost 5 bases and 8 bases respectively, with 15 bases between them. The CDR3 extends over 14 amino acids. CDR3 bases read: TGTGCCAGCAGCGTAACGGGACTCCCGGGGGAG. Translated: CASSVTGLPGE. The entire CDR3 sequence reads CASSVTGLPGELFF.

For this clone: The read ends 3 residues early relative to the CDR3; the germline J gene fills the gap. This chain links TRBV14 with TRBJ2-1; possible D gene TRBD2, 6 bases. Germline loops: CDR1 SGHDN, CDR2 FVKESK. V lost 2 bases to trimming and J lost 1 base, with 24 bases between them. The length of the CDR3 is 20 residues. Partial CDR3 DNA: TGTGCCAGCAGCCAAAAGAGTCTCCGGACCCTAGCGTTTTCCTACAATGAG. It specifies CASSQKSLRTLAFSYNE. The CDR3 reads in full as CASSQKSLRTLAFSYNEQFF.

Note on this clone: The read falls 3 residues short of the CDR3 end, and the missing part is taken from the germline J gene. This chain joins TRBV11-3 and TRBJ2-4; TRBD2 matches at 13 bases. This CDR3 region has 15 residues. Germline V gene sequence: CDR1 SGHNT, CDR2 YENEEA. The DNA read from the CDR3 is TGTGCCAGCAGCTTAGGGGCGGGACTAGCGGGAAGT. Protein: CASSLGAGLAGS. The whole CDR3 is CASSLGAGLAGSQYF.

A note on this clone: The read is 3 residues too short to cover the CDR3 end, so that end is filled in from the germline J gene. The gene calls are TRBV20-1 and TRBJ2-3; TRBD1 matches 7 bases. The V gene's germline CDR1 is DFQATT and CDR2 SNEGSKA (reference sequence). V was pared by 3 bases and J by 1 base, with 7 bases of the junction left unmatched. The CDR3 length is 15 residues. The chain's CDR3 is CSASGDRVGTDTQYF. CDR3 DNA (partial): TGCAGTGCTAGTGGAGACAGGGTTGGCACAGATACG.

The CDR3 bases that were read are TGCGCCAGCAGCCAAGGTACGGAGGGTACG. Residues: CASSQGTEGT. The full-length CDR3 reads as CASSQGTEGTQYF. V usage is TRBV4-1 and J usage is TRBJ2-3; D may be TRBD2 (6 bases). The read ends 3 residues shy of where the CDR3 ends; the end is completed using the germline J gene. Germline V lookup: CDR1 MGHRA, CDR2 YSYEKL. The CDR3 loop spans 13 amino acids. V gave up 1 base and J gave up 8 bases, with 10 bases separating them.

Regarding this clone: The read ends 3 residues shy of where the CDR3 ends; the end is completed using the germline J gene. This sequence joins TRBV19 and TRBJ1-5, with D perhaps matching TRBD1 (5 bases). Trimming left V 3 bases short and J 7 bases short, with 16 bases between. The CDR3 extends over 15 amino acids. Per the germline V gene, CDR1 is LNHDA and CDR2 is SQIVND (reference sequence). CDR3 in amino acids: CASSISDAGRQPQHF. The DNA read from the CDR3 is TGTGCCAGTAGTATTTCAGATGCAGGGAGGCAGCCC.

Comment on this clone: The read terminates 3 residues before the CDR3 end, so the remaining end is supplied by the germline J gene. The chain links TRBV20-1 to TRBJ1-5, with TRBD1 as a possible D gene (5 bases). CDR1 and CDR2 from the germline V gene are DFQATT and SNEGSKA (reference sequence). The CDR3 is 14 residues long. V dropped 3 bases and J dropped 3 bases, with 12 bases sitting between them. CDR3 in amino acids: CSASLGLTNQPQHF. The DNA read from the CDR3 is TGCAGTGCTAGCTTGGGACTCACCAATCAGCCC.

Concerning this clone: With the read ending 3 residues before the CDR3 end, the germline J gene is used to fill in that end. The chain recombines TRBV7-8 with TRBJ2-5, with D possibly being TRBD1 (6 bases). Trimming removed 2 bases from V and 4 bases from J, with 11 bases in between. The germline V gene has CDR1 SGHVS and CDR2 FQNEAQ. The CDR3 is 14 amino acids. The CDR3 sequence: CASSLRDTRETQYF. Partial CDR3 DNA: TGTGCCAGCAGCTTAAGGGACACTAGAGAGACC.

Comment on this clone: With the read ending 3 residues before the CDR3 end, the germline J gene is used to fill in that end. This chain links TRBV7-3 with TRBJ2-1, with D unclear. V was cut by 2 bases and J by 6 bases, with 14 bases left in between. The germline V gene encodes CDR1 SGHTA and CDR2 FQGTGA. The CDR3 is 15 amino acids. The CDR3 DNA, read in part, is TGTGCCAGCAGCTTATCGGCAGGCCAGTTCAATGAG. This translates into CASSLSAGQFNE. From start to end, the CDR3 is CASSLSAGQFNEQFF. Filled out from reference TRBV7-3 and TRBJ2-1, the complete variable domain reads GAGVSQTPSNKVTEKGKYVELRCDPISGHTALYWYRQSLGQGPEFLIYFQGTGAADDSGLPNDRFFAVRPEGSVSTLKIQRTERGDSAVYLCASSLSAGQFNEQFFGPGTRLTVL.

For this clone: With the read ending 3 residues before the CDR3 end, the germline J gene is used to fill in that end. The chain has TRBV5-4 and TRBJ2-1; D is uncertain. The CDR3 consists of 16 residues. Germline CDR1 reads SGHNT; CDR2 reads YYREEE (reference sequence). Between the trimmed V and J ends, which lost 2 bases and 0 bases, there was a span of 12 bases. The CDR3: CASSFSVSASYNEQFF. CDR3 bases read: TGTGCCAGCAGCTTCAGCGTCTCGGCCTCCTACAATGAG.

To note about this clone: From the germline J gene comes the end of the CDR3, since the read stops 3 residues before it. The V and J genes are TRBV19 and TRBJ2-5, with TRBD2 matching 11 bases. V was pared by 6 bases and J by 1 base, with 7 bases of the junction left unmatched. Per germline, CDR1 LNHDA and CDR2 SQIVND (reference sequence). This CDR3 comprises 16 residues. CDR3 residues: CASRPTSGKLQETQYF. The sequenced CDR3 bases are TGTGCCAGTAGACCGACTAGCGGGAAACTCCAAGAGACC. Full variable domain (rest looked up from reference TRBV19 and TRBJ2-5): DGGITQSPKYLFRKEGQNVTLSCEQNLNHDAMYWYRQDPGQGLRLIYYSQIVNDFQKGDIAEGYSVSREKKESFPLTVTSAQKNPTAFYLCASRPTSGKLQETQYFGPGTRLLVL.

Of note for this clone: The read stops 3 residues short of the end of the CDR3; the missing end is completed from the germline J gene. J is TRBJ2-1 and V is TRBV14, with D perhaps matching TRBD2 (5 bases). The CDR3 contains 17 residues. V lost 4 bases and J 1 base, leaving 17 bases between the germline ends. The germline gives CDR1 SGHDN, CDR2 FVKESK. CDR3 sequence reads: CASSRSSSAGSYNEQFF. CDR3 DNA, as far as it was read: TGTGCCAGCAGCCGAAGTAGCTCGGCGGGTTCCTACAATGAG.